This TCR beta chain was identified during a study of CD8+ T cells in alopecia areata. Overall study context: Treatment of the treated patients consisted of oral tofacitinib, 5 to 10 mg twice daily.

After isolation, RNA underwent reverse transcription to generate cDNA as the sequencing template. Some clones are missing from TCRdb's copy, which holds only in-frame ones; the method was immunoSEQ multiplex PCR. The sample records more than 95,000 clones, 41% being singletons. The CDR3 spans 15 residues. Trimming pared 6 bases from V and 3 bases from J, leaving 18 bases between. The germline gives CDR1 MDHEN, CDR2 SYDVKM. Sequencing was done on a sample of CD4+ T cells sorted from blood. The clonotype was recovered from a human donor with alopecia areata. The V call is TRBV28, the J call TRBJ2-7, with unresolved D. The CDR3 bases are TGTGCCAGCAGCGCCGCCCGACAAGCGTTCTACGAGCAGTACTTC. It is translated as CASSAARQAFYEQYF.